One and the same sample provided the 4 T cell receptor beta chains below, sequenced in a study of Ad26.COV2.S vaccination and SARS-CoV-2 variants. Treatment: around 19 received Ad26.COV2.S at low or high dose, single or two shots; about 5 received placebo; per-sample allocation not given. At day 63 after the first vaccine or placebo injection, samples were drawn. Assay: immunoSEQ multiplex PCR; the TCRdb copy retains only in-frame clones and omits some. This table holds around 300,000 clones, 75% to 90% found once. The sample here was peripheral blood, taken in a trial of Ad26.COV2.S vaccine versus placebo. These receptors were taken from a person between 18 and 65 years old who received the Ad26.COV2.S COVID-19 vaccine or a placebo.

The chain is built from TRBV7-9 and TRBJ2-1; maybe TRBD2 (7 bases). This CDR3 region has 14 residues. V dropped 5 bases and J dropped 8 bases, with 16 bases sitting between them. Germline V gene data show CDR1 as SEHNR and CDR2 as FQNEAQ (reference sequence). This CDR3 is CASSPPGGQHEQFF. In DNA, the CDR3 is TGTGCCAGCAGCCCCCCCGGGGGGCAACATGAGCAGTTCTTC.

V gene TRBV6-6 combines with J gene TRBJ2-7, with unresolved D. Germline V lookup: CDR1 MNHNY, CDR2 SVGAGI (reference sequence). The CDR3 has 11 amino acids. The ends were cut back, 0 bases at V and 7 bases at J, with 4 bases in the middle. CDR3 in DNA: TGTGCCAGCAGTTACTCGGTTGAGCAGTACTTC. Its translation is CASSYSVEQYF.

This clone was detected only once. The CDR3 is CASRTGPGANVLTF. Here the CDR3 DNA reads TGTGCCAGCAGGACAGGCCCCGGGGCCAACGTCCTGACTTTC. The chain employs TRBV28 and TRBJ2-6, with a possible D match to TRBD1 (6 bases). The V end was cut by 6 bases, the J end by 4 bases, with 10 bases between. The length of the CDR3 is 14 residues. Germline V lookup: CDR1 MDHEN, CDR2 SYDVKM. Combining the CDR3 with reference TRBV28 and TRBJ2-6 gives the whole variable domain DVKVTQSSRYLVKRTGEKVFLECVQDMDHENMFWYRQDPGLGLRLIYFSYDVKMKEKGDIPEGYSVSREKKERFSLILESASTNQTSMYLCASRTGPGANVLTFGAGSRLTVL.

This chain links TRBV19 with TRBJ2-6; D unclear. This CDR3 is 13 amino acids long. The germline V and J ends were trimmed by 10 bases and 4 bases, with 11 bases remaining between them. From germline, CDR1 is LNHDA and CDR2 SQIVND (reference sequence). The CDR3 spells CATRIEGANVLTF. The CDR3 nucleotides read TGTGCCACCAGGATTGAGGGGGCCAACGTCCTGACTTTC. The full variable domain, its missing parts supplied by reference TRBV19 and TRBJ2-6, is DGGITQSPKYLFRKEGQNVTLSCEQNLNHDAMYWYRQDPGQGLRLIYYSQIVNDFQKGDIAEGYSVSREKKESFPLTVTSAQKNPTAFYLCATRIEGANVLTFGAGSRLTVL.